This TCR beta chain was sequenced for a study of post-analysis software for immune sequencing data. Findings of the study overall: Controls had lower frequencies than patients of about 5 TRBV segments, which included TRBV5-6, TRBV5-1 and TRBV20-1. Significantly decreased normalized Chao1 diversity was recorded for multiple sclerosis patients relative to controls.

Presence of unique molecular identifiers characterized the TCR beta cDNA libraries. Using its own MiXCR run on the PCR reads, TCRdb lists one record per CDR3 protein. The repertoire has about 540,000 distinct CDR3 sequences, about a third of them found once; the top ten carry around 5.9%. Comment on this clonotype: What it recognizes is unknown.

The CDR3 length is 17 residues. Germline V lookup: CDR1 KGHSH, CDR2 LQKENI. Trimming removed 3 bases at V and 9 bases at J, with 24 bases between. This receptor was taken from a girl under 18 with multiple sclerosis. J is TRBJ1-5 and V is TRBV18, with D perhaps TRBD1 (6 bases). The source material was blood. The CDR3 sequence is CASSPRGQTQGMWPQHF. The DNA for the CDR3 is TGTGCCAGCTCACCCCGGGGGCAGACTCAAGGAATGTGGCCCCAGCATTTT.